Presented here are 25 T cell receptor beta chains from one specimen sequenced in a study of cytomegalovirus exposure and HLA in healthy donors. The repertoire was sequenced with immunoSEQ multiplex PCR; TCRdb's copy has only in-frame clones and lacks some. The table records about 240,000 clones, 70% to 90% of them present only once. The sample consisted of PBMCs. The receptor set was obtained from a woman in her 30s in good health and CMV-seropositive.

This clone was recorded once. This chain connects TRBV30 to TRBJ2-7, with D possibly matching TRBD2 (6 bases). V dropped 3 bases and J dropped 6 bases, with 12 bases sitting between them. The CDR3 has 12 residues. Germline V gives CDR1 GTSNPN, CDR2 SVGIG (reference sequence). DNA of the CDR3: TGTGCCTGGAGCCCGGGACTCCCCGAGCAGTACTTC. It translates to CAWSPGLPEQYF.

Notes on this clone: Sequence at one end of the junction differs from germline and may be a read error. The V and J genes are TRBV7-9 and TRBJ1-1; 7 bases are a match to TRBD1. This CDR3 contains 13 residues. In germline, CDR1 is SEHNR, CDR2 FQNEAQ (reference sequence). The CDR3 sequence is CASGTTGNPEAFF. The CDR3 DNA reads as TGTGCCAGCGGAACGACAGGGAACCCTGAAGCTTTCTTT.

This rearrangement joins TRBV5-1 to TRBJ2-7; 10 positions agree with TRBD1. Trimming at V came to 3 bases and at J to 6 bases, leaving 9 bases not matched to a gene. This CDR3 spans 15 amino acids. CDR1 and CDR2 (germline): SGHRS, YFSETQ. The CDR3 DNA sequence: TGCGCCAGCAGCTCGGATCCGGGACAGGGGTTCGAGCAGTACTTC. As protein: CASSSDPGQGFEQYF.

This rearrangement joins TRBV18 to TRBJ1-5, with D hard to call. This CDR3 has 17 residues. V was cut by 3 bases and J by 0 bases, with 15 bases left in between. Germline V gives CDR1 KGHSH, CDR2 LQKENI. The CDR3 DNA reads TGTGCCAGCTCACCCCCCGGAGGAAGGGATAGCAATCAGCCCCAGCATTTT. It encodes CASSPPGGRDSNQPQHF.

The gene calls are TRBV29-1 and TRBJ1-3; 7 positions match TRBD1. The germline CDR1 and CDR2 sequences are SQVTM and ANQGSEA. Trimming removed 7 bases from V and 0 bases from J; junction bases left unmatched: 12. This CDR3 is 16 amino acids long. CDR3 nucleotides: TGCAGCGCCCTAAGACAGGGTGACAACTCTGGAAACACCATATATTTT. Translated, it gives CSALRQGDNSGNTIYF. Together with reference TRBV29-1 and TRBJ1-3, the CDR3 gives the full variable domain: SAVISQKPSRDICQRGTSLTIQCQVDSQVTMMFWYRQQPGQSLTLIATANQGSEATYESGFVIDKFPISRPNLTFSTLTVSNMSPEDSSIYLCSALRQGDNSGNTIYFGEGSWLTVV.

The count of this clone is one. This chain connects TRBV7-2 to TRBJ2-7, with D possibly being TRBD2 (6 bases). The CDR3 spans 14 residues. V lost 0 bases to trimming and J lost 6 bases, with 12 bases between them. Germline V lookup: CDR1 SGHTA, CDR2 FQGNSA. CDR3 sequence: CASSLALSSAEQYF. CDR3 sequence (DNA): TGTGCCAGCAGCTTAGCACTTTCTAGCGCCGAGCAGTACTTC.

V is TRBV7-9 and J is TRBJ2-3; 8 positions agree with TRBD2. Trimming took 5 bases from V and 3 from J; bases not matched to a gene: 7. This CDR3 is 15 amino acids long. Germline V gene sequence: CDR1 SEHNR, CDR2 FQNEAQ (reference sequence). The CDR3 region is CASSDGAGVTDTQYF. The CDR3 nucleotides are TGTGCCAGCAGCGATGGAGCGGGAGTGACAGATACGCAGTATTTT.

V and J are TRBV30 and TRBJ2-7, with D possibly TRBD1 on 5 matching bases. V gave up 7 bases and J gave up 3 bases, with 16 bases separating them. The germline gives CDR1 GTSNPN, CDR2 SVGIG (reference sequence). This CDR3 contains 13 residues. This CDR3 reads CALGPTVGYEQYF. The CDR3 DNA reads TGTGCCTTGGGGCCCACAGTAGGCTACGAGCAGTACTTC.

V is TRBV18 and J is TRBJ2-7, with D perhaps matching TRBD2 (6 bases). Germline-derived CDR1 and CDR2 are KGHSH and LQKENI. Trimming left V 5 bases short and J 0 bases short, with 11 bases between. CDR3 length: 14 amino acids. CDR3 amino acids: CASSMGGPSYEQYF. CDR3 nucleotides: TGTGCCAGCTCAATGGGGGGTCCCTCCTACGAGCAGTACTTC.

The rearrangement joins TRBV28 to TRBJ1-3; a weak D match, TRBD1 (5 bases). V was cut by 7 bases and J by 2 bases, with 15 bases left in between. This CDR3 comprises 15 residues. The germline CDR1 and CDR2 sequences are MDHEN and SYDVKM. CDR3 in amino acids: CASTFRGITGNTIYF. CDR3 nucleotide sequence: TGTGCCAGCACCTTTAGGGGCATTACTGGAAACACCATATATTTT.

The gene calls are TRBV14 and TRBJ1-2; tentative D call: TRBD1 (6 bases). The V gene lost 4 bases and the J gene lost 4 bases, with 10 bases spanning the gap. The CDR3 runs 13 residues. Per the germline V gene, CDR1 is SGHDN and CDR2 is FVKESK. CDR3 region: CASSLDSIYGYTF. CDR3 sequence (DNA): TGTGCCAGCAGCCTGGACAGCATCTATGGCTACACCTTC.

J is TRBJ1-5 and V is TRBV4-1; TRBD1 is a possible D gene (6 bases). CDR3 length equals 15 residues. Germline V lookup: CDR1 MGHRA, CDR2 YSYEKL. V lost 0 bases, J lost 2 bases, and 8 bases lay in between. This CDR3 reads CASSQEQGRNQPQHF. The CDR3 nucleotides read TGCGCCAGCAGCCAAGAACAGGGACGCAATCAGCCCCAGCATTTT.

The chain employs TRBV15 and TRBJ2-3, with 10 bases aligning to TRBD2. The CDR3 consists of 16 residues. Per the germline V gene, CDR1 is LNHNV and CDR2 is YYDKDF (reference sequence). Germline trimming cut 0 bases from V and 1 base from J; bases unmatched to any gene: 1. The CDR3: CATSRDLAGGTDTQYF. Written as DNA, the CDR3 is TGTGCCACCAGCAGAGATCTAGCGGGAGGCACAGATACGCAGTATTTT.

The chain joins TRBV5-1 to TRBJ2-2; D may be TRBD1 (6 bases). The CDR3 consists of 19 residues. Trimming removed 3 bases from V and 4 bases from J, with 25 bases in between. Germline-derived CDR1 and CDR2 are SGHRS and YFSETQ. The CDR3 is CASSSYMQGRGSGTGELFF. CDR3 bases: TGCGCCAGCAGCTCCTACATGCAGGGTAGGGGGTCGGGCACCGGGGAGCTGTTTTTT.

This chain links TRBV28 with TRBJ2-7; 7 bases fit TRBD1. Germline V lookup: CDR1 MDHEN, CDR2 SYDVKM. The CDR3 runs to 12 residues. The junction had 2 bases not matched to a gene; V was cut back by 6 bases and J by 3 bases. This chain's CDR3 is CASRTGYYEQYF. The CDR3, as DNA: TGTGCCAGCAGGACAGGGTACTACGAGCAGTACTTC.

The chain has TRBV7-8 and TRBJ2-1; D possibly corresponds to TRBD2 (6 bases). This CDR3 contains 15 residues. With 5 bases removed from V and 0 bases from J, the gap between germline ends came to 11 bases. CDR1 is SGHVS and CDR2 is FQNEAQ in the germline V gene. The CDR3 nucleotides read TGTGCCAGCAGCCCCATAGCGGCCTCCTACAATGAGCAGTTCTTC. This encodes CASSPIAASYNEQFF. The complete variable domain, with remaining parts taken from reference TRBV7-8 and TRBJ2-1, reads GAGVSQSPRYKVAKRGQDVALRCDPISGHVSLFWYQQALGQGPEFLTYFQNEAQLDKSGLPSDRFFAERPEGSVSTLKIQRTQQEDSAVYLCASSPIAASYNEQFFGPGTRLTVL.

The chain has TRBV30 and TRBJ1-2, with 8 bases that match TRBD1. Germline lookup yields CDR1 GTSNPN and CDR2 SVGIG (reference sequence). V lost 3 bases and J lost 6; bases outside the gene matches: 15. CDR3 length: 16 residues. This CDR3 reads CAWREPGGRTGNGYTF. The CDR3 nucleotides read TGTGCCTGGAGGGAACCCGGTGGGAGGACAGGGAATGGCTACACCTTC.

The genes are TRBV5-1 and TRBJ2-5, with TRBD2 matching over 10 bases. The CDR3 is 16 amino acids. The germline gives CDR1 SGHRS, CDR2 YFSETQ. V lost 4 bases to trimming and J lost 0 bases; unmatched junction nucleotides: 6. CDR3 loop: CASSEGTSVYQETQYF. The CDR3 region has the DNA TGCGCCAGCAGCGAGGGGACTAGCGTCTACCAAGAGACCCAGTACTTC.

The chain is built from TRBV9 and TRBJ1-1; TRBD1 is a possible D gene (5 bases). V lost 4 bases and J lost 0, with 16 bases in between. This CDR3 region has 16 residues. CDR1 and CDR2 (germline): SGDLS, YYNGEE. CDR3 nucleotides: TGTGCCAGCAGCCCGCGATTTGGGGCGCTGAACACTGAAGCTTTCTTT. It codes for CASSPRFGALNTEAFF.

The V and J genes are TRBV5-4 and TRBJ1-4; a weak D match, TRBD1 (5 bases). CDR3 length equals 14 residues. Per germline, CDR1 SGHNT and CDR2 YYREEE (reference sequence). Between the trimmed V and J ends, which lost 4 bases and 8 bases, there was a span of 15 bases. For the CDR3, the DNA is TGTGCCAGCAGCCCACCGGCGGGGGGGGAAAAACTGTTTTTT. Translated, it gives CASSPPAGGEKLFF. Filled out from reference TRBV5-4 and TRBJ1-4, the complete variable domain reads ETGVTQSPTHLIKTRGQQVTLRCSSQSGHNTVSWYQQALGQGPQFIFQYYREEENGRGNFPPRFSGLQFPNYSSELNVNALELDDSALYLCASSPPAGGEKLFFGSGTQLSVL.

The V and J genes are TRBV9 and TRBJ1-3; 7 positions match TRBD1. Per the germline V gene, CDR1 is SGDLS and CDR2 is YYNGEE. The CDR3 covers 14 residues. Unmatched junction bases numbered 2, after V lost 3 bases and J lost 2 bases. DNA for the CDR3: TGTGCCAGCAGCGGAGACAGGGCTGGAAACACCATATATTTT. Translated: CASSGDRAGNTIYF.

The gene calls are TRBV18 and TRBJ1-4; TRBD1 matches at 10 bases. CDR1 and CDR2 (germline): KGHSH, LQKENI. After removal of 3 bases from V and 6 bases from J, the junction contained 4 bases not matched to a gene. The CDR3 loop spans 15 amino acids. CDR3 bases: TGTGCCAGCTCACCCAGGACAGGGGGGGATGAAAAACTGTTTTTT. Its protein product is CASSPRTGGDEKLFF.

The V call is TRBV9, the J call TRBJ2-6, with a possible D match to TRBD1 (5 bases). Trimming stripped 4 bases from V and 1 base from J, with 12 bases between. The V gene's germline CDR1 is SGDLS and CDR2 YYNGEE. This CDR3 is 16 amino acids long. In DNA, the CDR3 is TGTGCCAGCAGCCCGCTAACAGGATCTGGGGCCAACGTCCTGACTTTC. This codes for CASSPLTGSGANVLTF.

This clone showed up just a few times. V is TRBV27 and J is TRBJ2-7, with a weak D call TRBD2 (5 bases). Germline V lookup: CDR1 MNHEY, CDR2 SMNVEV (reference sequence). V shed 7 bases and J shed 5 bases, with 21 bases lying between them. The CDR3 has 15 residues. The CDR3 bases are TGTGCCAGCACCCGACGGAGGTCTTCGTTCAACGAGCAGTACTTC. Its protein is CASTRRRSSFNEQYF.

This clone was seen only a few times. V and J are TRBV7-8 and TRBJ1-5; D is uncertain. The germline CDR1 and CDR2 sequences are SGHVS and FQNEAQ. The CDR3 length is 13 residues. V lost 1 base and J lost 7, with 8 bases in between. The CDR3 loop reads CASSLVTYQPQHF. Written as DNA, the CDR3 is TGTGCCAGCAGCTTAGTAACATACCAGCCCCAGCATTTT.